The following is a T cell receptor (beta chain) sequence with its context. Its antigen has not been determined. Base quality data are lacking; no much larger clone is found one base away. Interpreted using the paper, the time point label stands for: baseline before first vaccination. The vaccinee samples were drawn from two UK trials, COV001 and COV002, one of which was a single-blind randomized controlled phase 2/3 trial testing AZD1222 (ChAdOx1 nCoV-19) in healthy adults. For TCRbeta chain sequencing, PBMC samples were collected from trial participants at day 0 and at day 28 after the second dose. Trimming leaves V shorter by 3 bases and J shorter by 12 bases, with the junction holding 10 bases beyond the gene matches. The CDR3 sequence holds 14 residues, the cysteine and phenylalanine included. The only DNA kept is the CDR3, 42 bases in frame from the first base. The CDR1 and CDR2 encoded by the germline V gene (reference sequence) are LGHDT and YNNKEL.

These data originate in a study of T cell responses to AZD1222 COVID-19 vaccine (dated by TCRdb to the early 2020s). Regarding the research as a whole: AZD1222 recipients with second doses at about 4 weeks or about 12 weeks were pooled, because spike-specific TCR depth and breadth did not differ between schedules. TCR sequencing was performed for about 250 trial participants, of whom roughly 200 were given two doses of AZD1222 and some 26 were given two doses of MenACWY control vaccine. Trial participants were enrolled by age into subgroups of 18-55, 56-69 and 70-plus years, and about 150, 27 and 61 TCR-sequenced participants, respectively, were included in these subgroups. The investigation overall reported the following: Participants were mostly white British and included more females than males, and it was suggested by the authors that clonal diversity may have been underestimated. Because no day 14 peak-response samples were available, the repertoires could be characterized only after the peak T cell response. In the small 56-69-year group, the increase in depth fell short of significance, most likely because of low power. Spike-specific TCR breadth and depth rose significantly after two AZD1222 doses compared with day 0 and with MenACWY recipients. Vaccine-associated CD4 TCRs spanned the whole spike protein, with dominant responses in regions 160-218 and 743-854. Conclusions about previously exposed vaccinees were limited because only six or seven AZD1222 recipients were SARS-CoV-2 seropositive at baseline. Reportedly, close to half of the unique spike-specific TCRs recognized epitopes lying outside the regions that are mutated in the B.1.351 and B.1.1.7 variants.

The CDR3 regions of human TCRbeta chains were analyzed by immunosequencing. In the paper's pipeline: Repertoire TCRs were checked for matches against a reference library of SARS-CoV-2-specific TCRs that had been generated using the MIRA antigen-specificity platform. Breadth meant the fraction of unique TCRs that were SARS-CoV-2-associated, whereas depth meant the fraction of total T cells that were SARS-CoV-2-associated. Each spike-specific TCR was assigned to its reactive spike region and to a CD4 or CD8 class using the MIRA data. Log10-transformed breadth and depth values were compared by one-way ANOVA with Sidak's multiple comparisons tests. Entries here come from immuneACCESS through TCRdb and include only in-frame sequences with V and J called. Some clones fail to appear in such tables; in the studies checked, an unresolved V gene covers under half of the shortfall, and the cause of the remainder is unknown. Clone size and V and J calls were adopted from that table, with D and trimming inferred from the DNA. The sample has more than 95,000 clones on record, roughly nine tenths of them singletons. The leading ten clones occupy around 30% of the sample.

The V and J genes are TRBV3-1 (or the pseudogene TRBV3-2) and TRBJ1-1; the central 10 bases match TRBD1. The receptor was isolated from an adult in good health. The material was peripheral blood, obtained on day 0 of AZD1222 vaccination. In nucleotide form, the sequence is TGTGCCAGCAGCCAGGCTAAGGGACAGGGGACTTCTTTCTTT. Its coded protein is CASSQAKGQGTSFF.